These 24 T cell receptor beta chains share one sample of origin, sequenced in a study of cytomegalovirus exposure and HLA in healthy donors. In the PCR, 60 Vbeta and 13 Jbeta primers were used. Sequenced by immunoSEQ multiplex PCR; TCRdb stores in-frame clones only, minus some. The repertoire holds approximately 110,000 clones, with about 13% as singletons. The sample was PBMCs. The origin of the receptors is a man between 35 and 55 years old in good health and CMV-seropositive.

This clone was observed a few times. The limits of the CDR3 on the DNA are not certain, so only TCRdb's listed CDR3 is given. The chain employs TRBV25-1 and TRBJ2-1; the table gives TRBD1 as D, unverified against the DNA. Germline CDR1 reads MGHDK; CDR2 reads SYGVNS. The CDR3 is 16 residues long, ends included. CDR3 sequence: CASSSSTDSRYNEQFF.

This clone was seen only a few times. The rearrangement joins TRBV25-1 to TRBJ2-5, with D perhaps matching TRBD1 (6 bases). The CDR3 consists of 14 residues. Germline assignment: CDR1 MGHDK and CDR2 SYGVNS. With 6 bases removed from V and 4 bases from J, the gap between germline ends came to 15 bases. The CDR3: CASSYPDRLETQYF. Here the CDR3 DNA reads TGTGCCAGCAGCTACCCGGACAGACTAGAGACCCAGTACTTC.

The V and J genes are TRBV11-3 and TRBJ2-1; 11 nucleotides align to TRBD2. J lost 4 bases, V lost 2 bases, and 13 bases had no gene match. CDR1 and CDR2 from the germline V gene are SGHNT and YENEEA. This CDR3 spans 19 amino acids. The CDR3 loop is CASSLQTGIAGGPYNEQFF. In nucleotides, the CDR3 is TGTGCCAGCAGCTTACAAACGGGGATAGCGGGAGGGCCGTACAATGAGCAGTTCTTC.

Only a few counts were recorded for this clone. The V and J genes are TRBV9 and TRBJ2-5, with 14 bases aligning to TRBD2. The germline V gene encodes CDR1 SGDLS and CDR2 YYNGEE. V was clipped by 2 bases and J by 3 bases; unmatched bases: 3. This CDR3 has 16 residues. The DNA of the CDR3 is TGTGCCAGCAGCGTCGGACTAGCGGGAGGAAAAGAGACCCAGTACTTC. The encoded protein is CASSVGLAGGKETQYF.

The CDR3 region is CASSWGDLNTEAFF. CDR3 nucleotide sequence: TGTGCCAGCAGCTGGGGCGACTTGAACACTGAAGCTTTCTTT. The chain carries TRBV11-2 and TRBJ1-1; perhaps TRBD1 as D (5 bases). Germline V CDR1 and CDR2: SGHAT, FQNNGV. V was pared by 4 bases and J by 0 bases, with 9 bases between. CDR3 length: 14 residues.

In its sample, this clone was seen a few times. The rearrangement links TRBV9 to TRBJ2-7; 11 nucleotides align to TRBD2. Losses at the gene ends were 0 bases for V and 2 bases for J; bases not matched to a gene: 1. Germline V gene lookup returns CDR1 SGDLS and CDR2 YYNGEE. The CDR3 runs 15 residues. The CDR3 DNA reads TGTGCCAGCAGCGTAGATAGCGGGAGGGCCTACGAGCAGTACTTC. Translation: CASSVDSGRAYEQYF. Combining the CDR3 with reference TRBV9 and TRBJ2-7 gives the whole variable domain DSGVTQTPKHLITATGQRVTLRCSPRSGDLSVYWYQQSLDQGLQFLIQYYNGEERAKGNILERFSAQQFPDLHSELNLSSLELGDSALYFCASSVDSGRAYEQYFGPGTRLTVT.

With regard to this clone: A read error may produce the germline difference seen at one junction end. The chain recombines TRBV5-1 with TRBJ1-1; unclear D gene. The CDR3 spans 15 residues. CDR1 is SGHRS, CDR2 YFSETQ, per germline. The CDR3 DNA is TGCGCCGGCAGCTTGGCCGTGAGGGAAGGCGCTGAAGCTTTCTTT. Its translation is CAGSLAVREGAEAFF.

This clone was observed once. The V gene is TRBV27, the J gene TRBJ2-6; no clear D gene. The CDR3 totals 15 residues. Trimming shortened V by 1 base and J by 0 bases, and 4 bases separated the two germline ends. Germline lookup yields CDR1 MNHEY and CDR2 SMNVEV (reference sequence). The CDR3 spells CASSLWPSGANVLTF. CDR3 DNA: TGTGCCAGCAGTTTATGGCCCTCTGGGGCCAACGTCCTGACTTTC.

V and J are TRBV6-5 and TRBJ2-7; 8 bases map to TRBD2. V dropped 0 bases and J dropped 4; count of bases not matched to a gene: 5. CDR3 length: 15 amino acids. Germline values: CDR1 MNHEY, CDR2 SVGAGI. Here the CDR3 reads CASSYSKAGDYEQYF. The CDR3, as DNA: TGTGCCAGCAGTTACTCGAAAGCGGGAGATTACGAGCAGTACTTC.

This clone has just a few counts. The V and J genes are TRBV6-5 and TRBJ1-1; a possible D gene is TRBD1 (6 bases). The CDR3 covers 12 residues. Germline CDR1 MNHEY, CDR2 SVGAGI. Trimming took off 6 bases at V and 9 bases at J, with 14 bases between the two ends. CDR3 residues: CASSPLGTQAFF. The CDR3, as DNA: TGTGCCAGCAGCCCCCTGGGGACACAAGCTTTCTTT.

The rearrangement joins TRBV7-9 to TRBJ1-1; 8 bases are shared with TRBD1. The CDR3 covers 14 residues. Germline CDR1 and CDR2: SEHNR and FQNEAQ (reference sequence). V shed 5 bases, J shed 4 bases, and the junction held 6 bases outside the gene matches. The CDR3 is CASSPLTGGTEAFF. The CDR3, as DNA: TGTGCCAGCAGCCCATTAACAGGGGGCACTGAAGCTTTCTTT.

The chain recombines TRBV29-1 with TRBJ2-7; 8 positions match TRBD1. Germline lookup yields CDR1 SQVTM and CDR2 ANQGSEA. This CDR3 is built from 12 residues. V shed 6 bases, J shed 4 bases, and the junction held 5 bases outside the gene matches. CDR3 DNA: TGCAGCGTGAGGACAGGGTTGTACGAGCAGTACTTC. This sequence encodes CSVRTGLYEQYF.

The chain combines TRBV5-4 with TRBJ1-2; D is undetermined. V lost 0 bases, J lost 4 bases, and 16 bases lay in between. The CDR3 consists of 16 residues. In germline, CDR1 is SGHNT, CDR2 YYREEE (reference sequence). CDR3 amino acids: CASSLGGVSTSYGYTF. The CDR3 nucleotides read TGTGCCAGCAGCTTGGGTGGCGTCAGCACTAGCTATGGCTACACCTTC. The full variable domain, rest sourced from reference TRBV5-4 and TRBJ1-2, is ETGVTQSPTHLIKTRGQQVTLRCSSQSGHNTVSWYQQALGQGPQFIFQYYREEENGRGNFPPRFSGLQFPNYSSELNVNALELDDSALYLCASSLGGVSTSYGYTFGSGTRLTVV.

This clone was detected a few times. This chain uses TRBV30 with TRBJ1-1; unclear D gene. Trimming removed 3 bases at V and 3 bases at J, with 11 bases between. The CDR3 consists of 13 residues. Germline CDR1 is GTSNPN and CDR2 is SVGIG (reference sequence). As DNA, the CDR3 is TGTGCCTGGAGGAGGTTGAGGGACACTGAAGCTTTCTTT. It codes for CAWRRLRDTEAFF.

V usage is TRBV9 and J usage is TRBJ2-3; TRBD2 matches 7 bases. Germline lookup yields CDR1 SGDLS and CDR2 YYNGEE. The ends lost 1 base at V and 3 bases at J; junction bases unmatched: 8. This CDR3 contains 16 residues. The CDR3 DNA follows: TGTGCCAGCAGCGTAAGCGGGACCTCAACGACAGATACGCAGTATTTT. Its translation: CASSVSGTSTTDTQYF.

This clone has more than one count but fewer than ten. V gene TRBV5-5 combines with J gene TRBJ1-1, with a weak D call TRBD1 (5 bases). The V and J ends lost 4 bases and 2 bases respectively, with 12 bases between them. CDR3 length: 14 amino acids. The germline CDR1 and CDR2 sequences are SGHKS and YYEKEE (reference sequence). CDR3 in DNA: TGTGCCAGCAGCCCTCAAGGGGCAAACACTGAAGCTTTCTTT. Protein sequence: CASSPQGANTEAFF.

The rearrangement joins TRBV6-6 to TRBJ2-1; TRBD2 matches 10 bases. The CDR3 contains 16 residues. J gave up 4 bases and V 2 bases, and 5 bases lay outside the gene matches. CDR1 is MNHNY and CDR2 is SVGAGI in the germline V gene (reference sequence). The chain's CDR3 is CASSYRGLAAYNEQFF. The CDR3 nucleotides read TGTGCCAGCAGTTACCGCGGACTAGCGGCTTACAATGAGCAGTTCTTC.

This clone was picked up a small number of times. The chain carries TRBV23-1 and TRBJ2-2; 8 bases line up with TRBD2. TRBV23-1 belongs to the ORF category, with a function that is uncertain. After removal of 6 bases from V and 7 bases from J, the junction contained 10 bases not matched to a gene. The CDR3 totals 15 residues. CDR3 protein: CASREAGEGFGELFF. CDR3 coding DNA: TGCGCCAGCAGAGAAGCGGGAGAAGGTTTCGGGGAGCTGTTTTTT.

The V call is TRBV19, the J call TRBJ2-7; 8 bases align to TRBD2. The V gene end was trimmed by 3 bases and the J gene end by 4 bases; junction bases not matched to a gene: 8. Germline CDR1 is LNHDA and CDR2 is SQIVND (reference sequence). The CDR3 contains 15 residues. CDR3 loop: CASSISTSGGYEQYF. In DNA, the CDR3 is TGTGCCAGTAGTATTAGTACTAGCGGTGGTTACGAGCAGTACTTC.

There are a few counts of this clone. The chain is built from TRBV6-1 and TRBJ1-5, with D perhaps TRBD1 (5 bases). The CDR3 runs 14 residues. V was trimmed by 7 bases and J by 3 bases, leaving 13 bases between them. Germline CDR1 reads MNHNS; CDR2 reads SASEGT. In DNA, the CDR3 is TGTGCCAGCACCACCGGGGGGGACAATCAGCCCCAGCATTTT. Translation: CASTTGGDNQPQHF.

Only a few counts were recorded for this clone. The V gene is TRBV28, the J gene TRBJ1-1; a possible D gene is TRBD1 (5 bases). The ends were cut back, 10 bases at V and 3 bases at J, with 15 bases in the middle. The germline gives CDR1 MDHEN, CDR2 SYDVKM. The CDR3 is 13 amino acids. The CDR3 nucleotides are TGTGCCACGGAGGGGCGACAATACACTGAAGCTTTCTTT. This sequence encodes CATEGRQYTEAFF. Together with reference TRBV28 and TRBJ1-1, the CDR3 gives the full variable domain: DVKVTQSSRYLVKRTGEKVFLECVQDMDHENMFWYRQDPGLGLRLIYFSYDVKMKEKGDIPEGYSVSREKKERFSLILESASTNQTSMYLCATEGRQYTEAFFGQGTRLTVV.

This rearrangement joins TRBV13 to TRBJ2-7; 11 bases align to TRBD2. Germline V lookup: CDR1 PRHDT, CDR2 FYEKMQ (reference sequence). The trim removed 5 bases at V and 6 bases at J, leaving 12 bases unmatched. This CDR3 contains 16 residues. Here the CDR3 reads CASSLRLTSGTGEQYF. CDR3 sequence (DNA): TGTGCCAGCAGCCTACGCCTGACTAGCGGGACGGGCGAGCAGTACTTC.

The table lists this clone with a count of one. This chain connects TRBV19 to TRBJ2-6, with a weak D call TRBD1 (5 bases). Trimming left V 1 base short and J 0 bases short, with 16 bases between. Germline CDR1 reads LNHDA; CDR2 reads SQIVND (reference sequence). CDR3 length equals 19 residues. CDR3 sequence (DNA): TGTGCCAGTAGTATAGGGGCCCAGGGCCACTCCTCTGGGGCCAACGTCCTGACTTTC. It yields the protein CASSIGAQGHSSGANVLTF.

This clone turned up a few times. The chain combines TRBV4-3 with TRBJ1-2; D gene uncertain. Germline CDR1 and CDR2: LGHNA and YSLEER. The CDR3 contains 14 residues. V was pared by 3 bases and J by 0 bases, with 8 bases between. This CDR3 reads CASSQRGSNYGYTF. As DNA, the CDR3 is TGCGCCAGCAGCCAGCGCGGGTCTAACTATGGCTACACCTTC.